The clone carrying this TCR beta chain was seen many times. Its antigen remains unidentified. The sample is drawn from a study of Graves' ophthalmopathy and Graves' hyperthyroidism. Study overall: Peripheral blood was collected at initial diagnosis, before any treatment.

Study findings and constraints: Ophthalmopathy progression prediction by the model yielded a sensitivity of roughly 67% and a specificity of approximately 77%.

Germline assignment: CDR1 SGDLS and CDR2 YYNGEE. V dropped 0 bases and J dropped 0 bases, with 15 bases sitting between them. This CDR3 is 18 amino acids long. Amplification from RNA transcripts yielded the TCR beta CDR3 regions. RT-PCR in the first round used HTBI primers; a second-round multiplex PCR followed. MiXCR, run by TCRdb on the multiplex PCR reads, gives a single entry per CDR3 protein. Of 210,000 or so distinct CDR3 sequences listed, just under 30% are singletons. Moderate-to-severe activity, CAS ≥3, NOSPECS ≥4 and duration under 3 months were recorded for donors with ophthalmopathy. The V call is TRBV9, the J call TRBJ2-2, with D hard to call. Material: peripheral blood. The receptor comes from a man aged 50 to 59 with Graves' ophthalmopathy. The CDR3 here is CASSVGGVTLANTGELFF. The CDR3 DNA reads as TGTGCCAGCAGCGTAGGTGGGGTCACCCTAGCGAACACCGGGGAGCTGTTTTTT.